These T cell receptor beta chains were read from a single sample in a study of siplizumab effects on memory and regulatory T cells. Profiling relied on immunoSEQ multiplex PCR, and the TCRdb table lists in-frame clones only, not all of them. The sample yields around 100,000 clones, around 90% seen once. The sample comprised CD4+ T cells sorted from blood. The receptors were gathered from a human donor in good health. CDR3s include the opening cysteine and the closing phenylalanine or tryptophan. D genes are given only for firm matches. Size is stated for part of the rows, as once, few or many counts, or as a class when the clone is expanded.

j_gene | v_gene | abundance | d_gene | CDR3aa | CDR3nt
TRBJ1-5 | TRBV19 | . | . | CASSIGTTSYQPQHF | TGTGCCAGTAGTATAGGAACAACCTCCTATCAGCCCCAGCATTTT
TRBJ1-1 | TRBV19 | . | . | CASSIRGEAFF | TGTGCCAGTAGTATCCGCGGGGAGGCTTTCTTT
TRBJ1-1 | TRBV4-1 | . | TRBD1 | CASSHSSGTGRMNTEAFF | TGCGCCAGCAGCCACAGCTCCGGGACAGGGAGGATGAACACTGAAGCTTTCTTT
TRBJ2-6 | TRBV28 | . | . | CASSLMGASGANVLTF | TGTGCCAGCAGTTTAATGGGGGCCTCTGGGGCCAACGTCCTGACTTTC
TRBJ2-3 | TRBV25-1 | . | . | CASSEYGVTDTQYF | TGTGCCAGCAGTGAATATGGGGTCACAGATACGCAGTATTTT
TRBJ2-7 | TRBV4-1 | . | . | CASSQGGAGGYEQYF | TGCGCCAGCAGCCAAGGCGGGGCAGGGGGCTACGAGCAGTACTTC
TRBJ1-6 | TRBV28 | few | . | CASSLRQGSNSPLHF | TGTGCCAGCAGTTTAAGGCAGGGATCTAATTCACCCCTCCACTTT
TRBJ1-1 | TRBV14 | . | . | CASGGSLNTEAFF | TGTGCCAGCGGGGGCAGCTTGAACACTGAAGCTTTCTTT
TRBJ1-4 | TRBV4-2 | . | TRBD1 | CASSQGQGEEKLFF | TGTGCCAGCAGCCAGGGACAGGGGGAAGAAAAACTGTTTTTT
TRBJ2-3 | TRBV6-5 | . | TRBD1 | CASSYEGAEKDTQYF | TGTGCCAGCAGTTACGAGGGGGCCGAGAAAGATACGCAGTATTTT
TRBJ1-5 | TRBV5-6 | . | . | CASSLGGSIQPQHF | TGTGCCAGCAGCCTGGGGGGGTCAATTCAGCCCCAGCATTTT
TRBJ1-1 | TRBV7-3 | few | . | CASSKEMNTEAFF | TGTGCCAGCAGCAAGGAGATGAACACTGAAGCTTTCTTT
TRBJ2-5 | TRBV6-5 | . | TRBD1 | CASSSQTRGPQETQYF | TGTGCCAGCAGTTCCCAAACCAGGGGGCCCCAAGAGACCCAGTACTTC
TRBJ1-6 | TRBV10-3 | few | . | CAASSSLSNSPLHF | TGTGCCGCCTCCAGCTCCCTGAGTAATTCACCCCTCCACTTT
TRBJ1-2 | TRBV10-3 | . | TRBD1 | CAITPKQGVEGYTF | TGTGCCATCACTCCTAAACAGGGGGTCGAGGGCTACACCTTC
TRBJ1-6 | TRBV10-3 | . | . | CAITDGNSPLHF | TGTGCCATCACTGACGGAAATTCACCCCTCCACTTT
TRBJ1-2 | TRBV19 | . | . | CASSMGFGYTF | TGTGCCAGTAGTATGGGTTTTGGCTACACCTTC
TRBJ2-3 | TRBV7-2 | . | TRBD2 | CASSLATSGVAADTQYF | TGTGCCAGCAGCTTAGCGACTAGCGGGGTGGCGGCAGATACGCAGTATTTT
TRBJ2-3 | TRBV6-5 | . | . | CASRGRGTDTQYF | TGTGCCAGCAGGGGCCGAGGCACAGATACGCAGTATTTT
TRBJ1-2 | TRBV11-2 | . | . | CASSSKEGVKYGYTF | TGTGCCAGCAGCTCCAAGGAAGGGGTGAAATATGGCTACACCTTC
TRBJ1-2 | TRBV5-6 | . | . | CASSLEEGHGYTF | TGTGCCAGCAGCTTGGAGGAGGGACATGGCTACACCTTC
TRBJ1-1 | TRBV5-1 | . | . | CASSLQGNTEAFF | TGCGCCAGCAGCTTGCAAGGGAACACTGAAGCTTTCTTT
TRBJ2-7 | TRBV15 | . | TRBD1 | CATSRSPTGGDEQYF | TGTGCCACCAGCAGATCCCCGACAGGGGGCGACGAGCAGTACTTC
TRBJ2-3 | TRBV10-3 | . | . | CAISDSTDTQYF | TGTGCCATCAGTGACAGCACAGATACGCAGTATTTT
TRBJ1-2 | TRBV4-1 | . | TRBD1 | CASSQELSGRGHGGYTF | TGCGCCAGCAGCCAAGAGCTCTCCGGCAGGGGGCATGGTGGCTACACCTTC
TRBJ1-3 | TRBV2 | . | . | CASSEAGWDSGNTIYF | TGTGCCAGCAGTGAAGCGGGGTGGGACTCTGGAAACACCATATATTTT
TRBJ1-6 | TRBV10-3 | . | . | CAISLGGSPYNSPLHF | TGTGCCATCTCTCTGGGGGGGAGCCCCTATAATTCACCCCTCCACTTT
TRBJ1-5 | TRBV28 | . | TRBD1 | CASTIRGRGPRQPQHF | TGTGCCAGCACAATTCGGGGCAGGGGGCCTCGGCAGCCCCAGCATTTT